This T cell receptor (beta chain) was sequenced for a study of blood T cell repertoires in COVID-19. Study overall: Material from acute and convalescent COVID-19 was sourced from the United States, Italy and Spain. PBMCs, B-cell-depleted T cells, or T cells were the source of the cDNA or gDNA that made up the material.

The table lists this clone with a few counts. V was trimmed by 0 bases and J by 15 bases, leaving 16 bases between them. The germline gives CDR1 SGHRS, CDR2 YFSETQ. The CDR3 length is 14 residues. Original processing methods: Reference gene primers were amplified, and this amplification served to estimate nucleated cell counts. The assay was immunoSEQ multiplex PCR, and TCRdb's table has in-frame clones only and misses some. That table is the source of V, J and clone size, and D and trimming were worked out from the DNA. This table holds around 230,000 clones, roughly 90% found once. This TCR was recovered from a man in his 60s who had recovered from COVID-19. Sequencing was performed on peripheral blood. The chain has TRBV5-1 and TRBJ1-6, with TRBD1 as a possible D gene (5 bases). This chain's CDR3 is CASSLDRPNSGLHF. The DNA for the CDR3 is TGCGCCAGCAGCTTGGACAGGCCTAATTCAGGCCTCCACTTT.